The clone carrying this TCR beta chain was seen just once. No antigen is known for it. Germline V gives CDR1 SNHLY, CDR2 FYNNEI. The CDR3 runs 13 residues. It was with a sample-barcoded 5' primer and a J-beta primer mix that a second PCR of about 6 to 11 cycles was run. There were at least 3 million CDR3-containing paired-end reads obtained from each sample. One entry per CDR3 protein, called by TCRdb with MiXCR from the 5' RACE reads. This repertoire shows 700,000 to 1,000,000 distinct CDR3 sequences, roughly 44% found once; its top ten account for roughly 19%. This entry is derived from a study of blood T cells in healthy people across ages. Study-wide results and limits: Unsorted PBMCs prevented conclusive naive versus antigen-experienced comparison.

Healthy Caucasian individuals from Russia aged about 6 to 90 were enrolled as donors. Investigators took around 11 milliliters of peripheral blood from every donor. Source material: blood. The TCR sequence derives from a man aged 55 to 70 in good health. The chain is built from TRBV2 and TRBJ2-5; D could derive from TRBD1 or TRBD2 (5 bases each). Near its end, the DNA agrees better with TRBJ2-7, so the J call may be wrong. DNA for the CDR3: TGTGCCAGCATTTGGGACGGATTATACGAGCAGTACTTC. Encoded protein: CASIWDGLYEQYF.